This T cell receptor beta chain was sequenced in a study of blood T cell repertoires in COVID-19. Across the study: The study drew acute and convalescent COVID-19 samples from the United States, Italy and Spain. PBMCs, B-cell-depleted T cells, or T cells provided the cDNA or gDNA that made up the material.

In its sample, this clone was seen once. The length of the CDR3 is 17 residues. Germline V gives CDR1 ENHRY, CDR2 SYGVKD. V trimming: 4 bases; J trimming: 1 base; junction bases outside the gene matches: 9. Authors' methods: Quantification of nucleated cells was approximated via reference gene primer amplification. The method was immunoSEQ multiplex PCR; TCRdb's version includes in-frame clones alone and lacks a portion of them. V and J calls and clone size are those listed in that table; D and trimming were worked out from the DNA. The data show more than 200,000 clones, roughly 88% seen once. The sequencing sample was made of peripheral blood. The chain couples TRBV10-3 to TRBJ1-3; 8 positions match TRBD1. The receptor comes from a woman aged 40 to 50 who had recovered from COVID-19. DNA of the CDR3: TGTGCCATCAGTGCAGGACAGGGTGAGCGGTCTGGAAACACCATATATTTT. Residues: CAISAGQGERSGNTIYF.